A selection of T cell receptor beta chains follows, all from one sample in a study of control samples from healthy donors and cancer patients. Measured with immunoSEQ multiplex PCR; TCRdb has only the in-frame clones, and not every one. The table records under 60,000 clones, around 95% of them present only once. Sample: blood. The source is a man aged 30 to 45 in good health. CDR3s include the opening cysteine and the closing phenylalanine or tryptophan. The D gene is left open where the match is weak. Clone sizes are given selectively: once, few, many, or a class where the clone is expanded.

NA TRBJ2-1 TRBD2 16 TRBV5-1 CASSLQPSGRVNEQFF TGCGCCAGCAGCTTACAACCTAGCGGGAGGGTCAATGAGCAGTTCTTC
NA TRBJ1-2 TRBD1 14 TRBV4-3 CASSQGGQVGGYTF TGCGCCAGCAGCCAAGGGGGACAGGTTGGCGGCTACACCTTC
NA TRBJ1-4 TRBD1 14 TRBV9 CASSVEGAAEKLFF TGTGCCAGCAGCGTAGAGGGGGCGGCCGAAAAACTGTTTTTT
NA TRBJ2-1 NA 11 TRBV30 CAWIESGEQFF TGTGCCTGGATCGAATCGGGAGAGCAGTTCTTC
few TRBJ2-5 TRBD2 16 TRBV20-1 CSASPQVAGTQETQYF TGCAGTGCTAGTCCCCAGGTAGCGGGGACCCAAGAGACCCAGTACTTC
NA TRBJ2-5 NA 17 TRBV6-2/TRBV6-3 CASSYSRVAAFQETQYF TGTGCCAGCAGTTACTCGAGGGTAGCGGCATTCCAAGAGACCCAGTACTTC
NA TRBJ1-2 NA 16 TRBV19 CASSPTQGLGFFGYTF TGTGCCAGTAGTCCGACGCAGGGCCTAGGTTTTTTCGGCTACACCTTC
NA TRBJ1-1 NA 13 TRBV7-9 CASSLDRDTEAFF TGTGCCAGCAGCTTAGACAGGGACACTGAAGCTTTCTTT
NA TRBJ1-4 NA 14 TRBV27 CASSSPGLGEKLFF TGTGCCAGCAGTTCTCCGGGATTGGGGGAAAAACTGTTTTTT
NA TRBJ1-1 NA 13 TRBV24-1 CATSDPGTEQAFF TGTGCCACCAGTGACCCAGGGACTGAACAAGCTTTCTTT
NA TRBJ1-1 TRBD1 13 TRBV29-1 CSGGDSRNTEAFF TGCAGCGGAGGGGACAGCCGTAACACTGAAGCTTTCTTT
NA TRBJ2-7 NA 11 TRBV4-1 CASSHRDEQYF TGCGCCAGCAGCCACCGAGACGAGCAGTACTTC